This T cell receptor (beta chain) was found in a study of CD8+CD57+ T cells in acquired aplastic anemia. At the level of the study: The average for DNA from sorted CD4+ and CD8+ cells was 3 to 3.5 ug. Whole-study results and caveats: With respect to CD8+ Simpson's diversity, patients and controls did not differ significantly. Over 25 shared CD8+ CDR3s appeared highly expressed within patients' immunodominant clones.

Turning to this clonotype: Its antigen is not identified.

CDR1 is LGHNT and CDR2 is FRNRAP in the germline V gene. The CDR3 consists of 14 residues. The V gene lost 7 bases and the J gene lost 2 bases, with 13 bases spanning the gap. TCR beta VDJ and CDR3 profiles were obtained from a genomic DNA template. MiXCR was run by TCRdb on the reads, yielding one entry per CDR3 protein. The repertoire has hundreds of thousands of distinct CDR3 sequences, about 56% of them found once; the top ten carry roughly 8%. The clonotype was recovered from a human donor with severe aplastic anemia or a healthy control (not recorded which). This chain links TRBV12-5 with TRBJ2-3; D is uncertain. Sequencing was carried out using sorted CD4+, CD8+, or CD8+CD57+ T cells (not recorded which) from PBMCs. The CDR3, as DNA: TGTGCTAGTGCCCCTCTTGTGTACACAGATACGCAGTATTTT. Translated: CASAPLVYTDTQYF.